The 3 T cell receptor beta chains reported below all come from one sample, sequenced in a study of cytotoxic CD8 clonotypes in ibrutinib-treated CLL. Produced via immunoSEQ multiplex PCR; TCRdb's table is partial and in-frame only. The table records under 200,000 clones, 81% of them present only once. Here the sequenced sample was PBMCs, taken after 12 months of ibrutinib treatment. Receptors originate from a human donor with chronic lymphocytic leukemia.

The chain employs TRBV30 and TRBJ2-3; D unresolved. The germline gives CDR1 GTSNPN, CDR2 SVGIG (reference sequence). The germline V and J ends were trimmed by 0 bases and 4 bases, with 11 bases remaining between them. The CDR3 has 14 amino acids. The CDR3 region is CAWSVFSVADTQYF. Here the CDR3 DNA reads TGTGCCTGGAGTGTCTTCTCGGTGGCAGATACGCAGTATTTT.

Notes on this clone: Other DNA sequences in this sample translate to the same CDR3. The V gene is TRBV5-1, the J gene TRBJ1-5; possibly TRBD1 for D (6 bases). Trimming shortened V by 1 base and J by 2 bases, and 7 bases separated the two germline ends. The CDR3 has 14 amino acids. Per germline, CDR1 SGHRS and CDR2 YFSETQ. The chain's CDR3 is CASSLSGGNQPQHF. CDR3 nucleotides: TGCGCCAGCAGCTTGTCAGGGGGCAATCAGCCCCAGCATTTT.

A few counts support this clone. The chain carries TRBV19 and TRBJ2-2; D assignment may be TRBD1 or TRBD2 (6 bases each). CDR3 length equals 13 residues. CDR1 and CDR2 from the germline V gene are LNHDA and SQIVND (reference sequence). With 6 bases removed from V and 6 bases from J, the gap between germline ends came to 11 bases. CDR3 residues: CASRGGGAGELFF. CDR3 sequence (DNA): TGTGCCAGTAGAGGAGGGGGTGCCGGGGAGCTGTTTTTT.